A single sample is the source of the 3 T cell receptor beta chains below, sequenced in a study of blood T cell repertoires in COVID-19. Repertoires were generated with immunoSEQ multiplex PCR, while TCRdb's copy carries only in-frame clones and drops some. The repertoire holds 76,000 or so clones, with more than 75% as singletons. Sequencing was performed on peripheral blood. The receptor set was obtained from a human donor in a cohort sampled during active COVID-19.

V is TRBV10-3 and J is TRBJ2-1; 7 nucleotides align to TRBD1. Trimming at V came to 10 bases and at J to 1 base, leaving 10 bases not matched to a gene. The CDR3 extends over 15 amino acids. CDR1 and CDR2 from the germline V gene are ENHRY and SYGVKD. CDR3 sequence (DNA): TGTGCCACCAGATCGGGACAGTTGTCCTACAATGAGCAGTTCTTC. Translating it yields CATRSGQLSYNEQFF.

CDR3 residues: CASSLNPGVSPLHF. CDR3 bases: TGTGCCAGCAGCTTAAATCCGGGGGTCTCACCCCTCCACTTT. The chain is built from TRBV7-3 and TRBJ1-6; possible D gene TRBD1, 5 bases. The germline V and J ends were trimmed by 1 base and 10 bases, with 11 bases remaining between them. CDR1 and CDR2 (germline): SGHTA, FQGTGA. The CDR3 runs to 14 residues.

In this sample, this clone turned up once. V and J are TRBV7-3 and TRBJ1-1; TRBD1 matches at 9 bases. V lost 0 bases, J lost 3 bases, and 2 bases stayed unmatched. The CDR3 runs to 15 residues. Germline CDR1 and CDR2: SGHTA and FQGTGA. The CDR3 DNA follows: TGTGCCAGCAGCTTAACCGGACAGGGGTACACTGAAGCTTTCTTT. Translation gives CASSLTGQGYTEAFF.